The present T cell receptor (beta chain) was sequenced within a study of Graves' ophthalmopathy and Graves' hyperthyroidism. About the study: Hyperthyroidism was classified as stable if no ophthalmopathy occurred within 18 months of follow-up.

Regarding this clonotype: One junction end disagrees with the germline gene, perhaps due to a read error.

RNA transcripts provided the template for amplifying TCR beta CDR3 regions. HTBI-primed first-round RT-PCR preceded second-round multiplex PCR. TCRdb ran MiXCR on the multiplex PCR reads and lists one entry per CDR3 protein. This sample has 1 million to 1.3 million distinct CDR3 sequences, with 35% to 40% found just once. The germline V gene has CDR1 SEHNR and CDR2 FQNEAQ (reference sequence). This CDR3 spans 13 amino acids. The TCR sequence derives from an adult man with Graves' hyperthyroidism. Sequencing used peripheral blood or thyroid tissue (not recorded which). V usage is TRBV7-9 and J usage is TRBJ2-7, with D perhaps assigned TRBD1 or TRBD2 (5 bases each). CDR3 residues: CASSLEDTGELYF. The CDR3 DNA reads TGTGCCAGCAGCTTAGAGGACACCGGGGAGCTGTACTTC.